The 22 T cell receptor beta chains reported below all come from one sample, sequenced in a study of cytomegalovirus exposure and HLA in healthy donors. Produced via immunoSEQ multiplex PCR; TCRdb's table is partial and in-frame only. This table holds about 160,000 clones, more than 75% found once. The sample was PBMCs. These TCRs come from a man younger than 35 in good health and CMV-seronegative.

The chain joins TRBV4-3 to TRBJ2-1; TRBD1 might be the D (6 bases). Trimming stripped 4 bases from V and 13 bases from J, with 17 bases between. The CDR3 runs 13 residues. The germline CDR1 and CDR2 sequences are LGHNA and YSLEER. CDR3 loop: CASSPNMDRPQFF. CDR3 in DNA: TGCGCCAGCAGCCCCAACATGGACAGACCTCAGTTCTTC.

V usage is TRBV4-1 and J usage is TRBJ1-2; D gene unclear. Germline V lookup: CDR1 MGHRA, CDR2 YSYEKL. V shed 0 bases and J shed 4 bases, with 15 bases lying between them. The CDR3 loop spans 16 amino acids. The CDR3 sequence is CASSQDILEGGYGYTF. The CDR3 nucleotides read TGCGCCAGCAGCCAAGATATTTTGGAGGGTGGCTATGGCTACACCTTC.

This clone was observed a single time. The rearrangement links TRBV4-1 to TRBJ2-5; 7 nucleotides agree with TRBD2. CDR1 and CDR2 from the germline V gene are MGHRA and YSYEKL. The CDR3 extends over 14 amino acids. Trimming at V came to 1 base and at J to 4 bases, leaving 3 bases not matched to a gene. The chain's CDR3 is CASSQGGGRETQYF. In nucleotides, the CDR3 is TGCGCCAGCAGCCAAGGGGGGGGACGAGAGACCCAGTACTTC.

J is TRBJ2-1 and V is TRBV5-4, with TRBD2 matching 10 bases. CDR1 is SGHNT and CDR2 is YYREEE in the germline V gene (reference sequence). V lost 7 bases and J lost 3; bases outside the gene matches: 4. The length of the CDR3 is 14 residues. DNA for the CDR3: TGTGCCAGCTATGGACTAGCGGACTACAATGAGCAGTTCTTC. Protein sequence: CASYGLADYNEQFF.

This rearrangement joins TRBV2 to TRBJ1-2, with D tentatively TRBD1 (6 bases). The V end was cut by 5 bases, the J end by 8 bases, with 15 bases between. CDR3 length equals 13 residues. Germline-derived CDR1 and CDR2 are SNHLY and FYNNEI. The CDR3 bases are TGTGCCAGCAGTTACAGGGCTGGTGACGGCTACACCTTC. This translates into CASSYRAGDGYTF.

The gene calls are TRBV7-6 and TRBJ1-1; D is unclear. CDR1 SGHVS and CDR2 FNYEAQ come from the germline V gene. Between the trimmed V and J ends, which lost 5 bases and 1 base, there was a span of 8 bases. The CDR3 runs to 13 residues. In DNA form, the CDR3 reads TGTGCCAGCAGCGGGAGCCGGAACACTGAAGCTTTCTTT. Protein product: CASSGSRNTEAFF.

The DNA of the CDR3 is TGCAGCGTCTCGGGGGCTGAAGCTTTCTTT. This encodes CSVSGAEAFF. V is TRBV29-1 and J is TRBJ1-1, with a possible D match to TRBD1 (5 bases). There are 10 residues in the CDR3. With 6 bases removed from V and 6 bases from J, the gap between germline ends came to 8 bases. The germline CDR1 and CDR2 sequences are SQVTM and ANQGSEA.

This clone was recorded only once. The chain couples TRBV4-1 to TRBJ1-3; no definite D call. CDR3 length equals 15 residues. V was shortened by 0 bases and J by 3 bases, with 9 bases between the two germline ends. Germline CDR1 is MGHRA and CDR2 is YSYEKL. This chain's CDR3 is CASSQETLYGNTIYF. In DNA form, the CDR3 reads TGCGCCAGCAGCCAAGAAACATTGTATGGAAACACCATATATTTT.

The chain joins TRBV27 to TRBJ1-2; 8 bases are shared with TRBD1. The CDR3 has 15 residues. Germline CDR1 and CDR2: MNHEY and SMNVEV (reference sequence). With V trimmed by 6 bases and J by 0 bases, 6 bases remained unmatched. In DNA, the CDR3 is TGTGCCAGCAGCCGCGGACAGGGAACTAACTATGGCTACACCTTC. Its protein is CASSRGQGTNYGYTF.

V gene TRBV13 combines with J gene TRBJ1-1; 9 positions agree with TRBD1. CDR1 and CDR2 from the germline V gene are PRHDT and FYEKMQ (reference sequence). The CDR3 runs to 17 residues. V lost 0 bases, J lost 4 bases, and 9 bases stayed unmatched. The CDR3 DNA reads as TGTGCCAGCAGCTTAGGCGGAGACAGGGGGTGGGTCACTGAAGCTTTCTTT. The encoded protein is CASSLGGDRGWVTEAFF. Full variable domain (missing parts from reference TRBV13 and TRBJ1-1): AAGVIQSPRHLIKEKRETATLKCYPIPRHDTVYWYQQGPGQDPQFLISFYEKMQSDKGSIPDRFSAQQFSDYHSELNMSSLELGDSALYFCASSLGGDRGWVTEAFFGQGTRLTVV.

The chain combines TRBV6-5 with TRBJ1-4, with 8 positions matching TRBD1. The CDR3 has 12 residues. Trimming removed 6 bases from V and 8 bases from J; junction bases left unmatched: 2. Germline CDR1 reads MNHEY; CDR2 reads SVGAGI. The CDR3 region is CASSTGGEKLFF. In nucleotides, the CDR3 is TGTGCCAGCAGCACAGGGGGAGAAAAACTGTTTTTT.

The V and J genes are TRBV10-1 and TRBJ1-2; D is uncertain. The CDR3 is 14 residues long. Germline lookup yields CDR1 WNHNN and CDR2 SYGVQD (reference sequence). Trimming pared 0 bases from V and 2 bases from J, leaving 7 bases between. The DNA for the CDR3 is TGCGCCAGCAGTGAGTCGACTGGGAACTATGGCTACACCTTC. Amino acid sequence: CASSESTGNYGYTF.

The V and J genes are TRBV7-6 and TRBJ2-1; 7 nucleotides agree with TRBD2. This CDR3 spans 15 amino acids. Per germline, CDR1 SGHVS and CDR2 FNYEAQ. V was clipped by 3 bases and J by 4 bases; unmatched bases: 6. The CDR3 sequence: CASSLSPSGYNEQFF. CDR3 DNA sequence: TGTGCCAGCAGCTTGTCACCTAGCGGTTACAATGAGCAGTTCTTC.

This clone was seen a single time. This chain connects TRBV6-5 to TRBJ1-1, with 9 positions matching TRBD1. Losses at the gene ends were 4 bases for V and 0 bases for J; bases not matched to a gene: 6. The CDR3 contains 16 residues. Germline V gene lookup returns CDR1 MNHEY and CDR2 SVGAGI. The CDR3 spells CASSFAGTGMNTEAFF. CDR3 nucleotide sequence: TGTGCCAGCAGTTTCGCCGGGACAGGGATGAACACTGAAGCTTTCTTT.

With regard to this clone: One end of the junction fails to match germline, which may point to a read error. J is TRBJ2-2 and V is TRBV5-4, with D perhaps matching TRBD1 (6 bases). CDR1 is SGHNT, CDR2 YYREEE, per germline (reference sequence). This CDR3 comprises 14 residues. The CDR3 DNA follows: TGCGCCAGCAGCTCTAACAGGGATACCGGGGAGCTGTTTTTT. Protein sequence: CASSSNRDTGELFF. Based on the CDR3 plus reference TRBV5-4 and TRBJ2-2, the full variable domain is ETGVTQSPTHLIKTRGQQVTLRCSSQSGHNTVSWYQQALGQGPQFIFQYYREEENGRGNFPPRFSGLQFPNYSSELNVNALELDDSALYLCASSSNRDTGELFFGEGSRLTVL.

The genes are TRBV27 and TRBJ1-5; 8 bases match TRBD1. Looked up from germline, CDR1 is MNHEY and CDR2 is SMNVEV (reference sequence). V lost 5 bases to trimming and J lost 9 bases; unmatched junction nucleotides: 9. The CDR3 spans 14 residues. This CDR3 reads CASSQGQAIRPQHF. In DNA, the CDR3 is TGTGCCAGCAGTCAGGGACAGGCGATAAGGCCCCAGCATTTT.

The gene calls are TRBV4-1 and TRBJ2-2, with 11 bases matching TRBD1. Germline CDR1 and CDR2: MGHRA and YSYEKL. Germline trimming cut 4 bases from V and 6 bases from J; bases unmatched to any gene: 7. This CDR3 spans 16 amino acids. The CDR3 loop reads CASSRGQGARAGELFF. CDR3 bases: TGCGCCAGCAGCCGAGGACAGGGGGCAAGGGCCGGGGAGCTGTTTTTT.

The CDR3 coding sequence is TGTGCCAGCTACAGGGGGAAGGGCTACACCTTC. It encodes CASYRGKGYTF. The gene calls are TRBV28 and TRBJ1-2; 8 bases align to TRBD1. With V trimmed by 8 bases and J by 8 bases, 4 bases remained unmatched. The germline V gene encodes CDR1 MDHEN and CDR2 SYDVKM. The CDR3 contains 11 residues.

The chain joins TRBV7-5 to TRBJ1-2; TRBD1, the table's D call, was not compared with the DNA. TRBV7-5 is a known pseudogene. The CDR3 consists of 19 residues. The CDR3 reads CVRSLPLKDRGLANYGYTF. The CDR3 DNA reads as TGTGTCAGAAGCCTACCACTCAAGGACAGGGGGCTAGCTAACTATGGCTACACCTTC.

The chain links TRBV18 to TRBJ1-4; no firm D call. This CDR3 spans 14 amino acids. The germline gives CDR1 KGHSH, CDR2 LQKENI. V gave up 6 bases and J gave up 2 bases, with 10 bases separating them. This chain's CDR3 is CASSPSGTNEKLFF. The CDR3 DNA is TGTGCCAGCTCTCCCTCGGGGACTAATGAAAAACTGTTTTTT.

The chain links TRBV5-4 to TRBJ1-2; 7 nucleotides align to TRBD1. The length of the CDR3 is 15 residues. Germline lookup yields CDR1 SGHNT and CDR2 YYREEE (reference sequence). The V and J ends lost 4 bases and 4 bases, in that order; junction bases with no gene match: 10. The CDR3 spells CASSNPDRVSYGYTF. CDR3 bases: TGTGCCAGCAGCAATCCCGACAGGGTCTCCTATGGCTACACCTTC. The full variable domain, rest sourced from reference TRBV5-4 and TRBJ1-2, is ETGVTQSPTHLIKTRGQQVTLRCSSQSGHNTVSWYQQALGQGPQFIFQYYREEENGRGNFPPRFSGLQFPNYSSELNVNALELDDSALYLCASSNPDRVSYGYTFGSGTRLTVV.

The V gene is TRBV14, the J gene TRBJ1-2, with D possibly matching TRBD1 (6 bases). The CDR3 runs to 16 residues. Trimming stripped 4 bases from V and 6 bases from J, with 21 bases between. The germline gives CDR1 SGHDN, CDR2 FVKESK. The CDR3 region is CASSPLARGGRDGYTF. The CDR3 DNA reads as TGTGCCAGCAGCCCGTTAGCGCGGGGGGGCAGGGATGGCTACACCTTC.